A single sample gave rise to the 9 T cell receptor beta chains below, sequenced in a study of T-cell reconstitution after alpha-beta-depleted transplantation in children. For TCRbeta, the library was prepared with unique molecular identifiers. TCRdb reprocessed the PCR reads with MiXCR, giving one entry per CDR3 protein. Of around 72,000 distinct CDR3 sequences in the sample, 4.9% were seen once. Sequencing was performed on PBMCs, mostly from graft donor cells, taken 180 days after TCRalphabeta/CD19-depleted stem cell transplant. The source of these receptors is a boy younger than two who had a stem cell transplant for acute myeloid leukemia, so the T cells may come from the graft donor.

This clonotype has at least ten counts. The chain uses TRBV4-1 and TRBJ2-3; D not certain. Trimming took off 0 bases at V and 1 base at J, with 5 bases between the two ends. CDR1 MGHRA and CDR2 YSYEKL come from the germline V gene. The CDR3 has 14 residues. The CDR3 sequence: CASSQEAGTDTQYF. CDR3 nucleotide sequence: TGCGCCAGCAGCCAAGAGGCCGGCACAGATACGCAGTATTTT.

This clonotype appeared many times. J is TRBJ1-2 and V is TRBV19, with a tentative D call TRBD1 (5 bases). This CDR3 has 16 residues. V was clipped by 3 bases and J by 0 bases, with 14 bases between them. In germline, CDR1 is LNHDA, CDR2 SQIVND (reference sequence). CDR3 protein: CASSMAFGAPNYGYTF. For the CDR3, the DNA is TGTGCCAGTAGTATGGCCTTCGGGGCGCCTAACTATGGCTACACCTTC.

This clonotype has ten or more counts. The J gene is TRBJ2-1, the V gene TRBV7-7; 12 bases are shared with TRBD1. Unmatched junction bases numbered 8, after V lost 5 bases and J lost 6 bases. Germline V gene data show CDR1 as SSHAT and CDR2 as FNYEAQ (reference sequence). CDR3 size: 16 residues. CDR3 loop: CASSPRGTGGRNEQFF. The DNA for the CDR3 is TGTGCCAGCAGCCCCCGAGGGACAGGGGGCCGCAATGAGCAGTTCTTC.

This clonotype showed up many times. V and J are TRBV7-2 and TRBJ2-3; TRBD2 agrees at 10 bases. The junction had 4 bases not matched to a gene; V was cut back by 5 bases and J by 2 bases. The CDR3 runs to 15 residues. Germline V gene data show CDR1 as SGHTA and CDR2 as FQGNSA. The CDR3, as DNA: TGTGCCAGCAGCGAACTAGCGGGAACCACAGATACGCAGTATTTT. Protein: CASSELAGTTDTQYF.

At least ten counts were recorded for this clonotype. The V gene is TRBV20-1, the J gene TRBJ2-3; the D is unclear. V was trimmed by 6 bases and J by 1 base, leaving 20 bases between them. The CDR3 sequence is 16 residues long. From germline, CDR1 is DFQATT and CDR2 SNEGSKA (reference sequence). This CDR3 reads CSARPHGQSGTDTQYF. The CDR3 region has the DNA TGCAGTGCACGACCCCACGGGCAGTCGGGCACAGATACGCAGTATTTT.

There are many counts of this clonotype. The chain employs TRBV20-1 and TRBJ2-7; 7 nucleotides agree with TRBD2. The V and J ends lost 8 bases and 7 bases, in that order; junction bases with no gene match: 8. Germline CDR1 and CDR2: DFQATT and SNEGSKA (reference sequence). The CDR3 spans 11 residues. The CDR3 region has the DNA TGCAGTCCCCAGACAGCGGGGGAGCAGTACGTC. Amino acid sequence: CSPQTAGEQYV.

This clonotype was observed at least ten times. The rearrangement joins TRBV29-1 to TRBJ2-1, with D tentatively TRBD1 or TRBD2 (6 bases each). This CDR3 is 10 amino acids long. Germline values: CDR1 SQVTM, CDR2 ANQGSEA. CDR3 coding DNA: TGCGGAGGGGGAGACAATGAGCAGTTCTTC. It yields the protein CGGGDNEQFF.

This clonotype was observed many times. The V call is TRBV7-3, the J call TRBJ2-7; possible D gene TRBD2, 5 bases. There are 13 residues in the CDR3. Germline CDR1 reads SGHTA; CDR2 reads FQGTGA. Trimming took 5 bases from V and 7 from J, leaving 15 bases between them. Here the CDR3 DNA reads TGTGCCAGCAGCCCCGGGGTGCTGGGGGAGCAGTACTTC. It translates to CASSPGVLGEQYF.

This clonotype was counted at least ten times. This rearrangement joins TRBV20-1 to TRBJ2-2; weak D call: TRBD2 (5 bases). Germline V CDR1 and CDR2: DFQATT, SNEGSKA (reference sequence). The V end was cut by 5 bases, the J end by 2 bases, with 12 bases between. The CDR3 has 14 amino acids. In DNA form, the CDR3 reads TGCAGTGCTGGAGGTCCAGGCAACACCGGGGAGCTGTTTTTT. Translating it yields CSAGGPGNTGELFF.